This T cell receptor beta chain originates from a study of beta chain features in type 1 diabetes. Study-level points and caveats: There was a moderate but significant shortening of TCRB CDR3s in all four CD4+ subsets of Type 1 diabetes patients. cDNA-based sequencing might over-represent cells highly expressing TCR.

Sequenced material consisted of expressed TCRB transcripts (all of the isolated RNA was reverse transcribed). This table comes from immunoSEQ multiplex PCR, and its TCRdb copy is limited to in-frame clones, with some not included. The sample includes nearly 700,000 clones, roughly 13% of them seen just once. Of note for this clone: Its antigen is not identified.

Looked up from germline, CDR1 is SGHNT and CDR2 is YYREEE (reference sequence). V was trimmed by 4 bases and J by 6 bases, leaving 6 bases between them. There are 11 residues in the CDR3. The receptor's source is a man between 18 and 35 years old with type 1 diabetes. Sequenced input: naive CD4+ T cells from blood. The chain uses TRBV5-4 and TRBJ2-3; no clear D. In DNA form, the CDR3 reads TGTGCCAGCAGCGGAGCGGATACGCAGTATTTT. It translates to CASSGADTQYF.